Listed below are T cell receptor beta chains from one sample, sequenced in a study of T cells after somatic rescue of genetic block. TCRdb's table, derived via immunoSEQ multiplex PCR, lists solely in-frame clones and lacks some. The sample shows 11,000 to 15,000 clones, around 68% of them seen only once. Material for sequencing was peripheral blood mononuclear cells (PBMCs). All receptors come from a man between 18 and 29 years old. CDR3s include the opening cysteine and the closing phenylalanine or tryptophan. Fields, in order: V gene, J gene, D gene, clone size, CDR3 DNA, CDR3 protein. D genes are given only for firm matches. Not every row has a clone size; where given, it reads once, few, many or a size class.

TRBV6-5	TRBJ1-5	NA	NA	TGTGCCAGCAGGAGGGTAGGTCAGCCCCAGCATTTT	CASRRVGQPQHF
TRBV18	TRBJ2-5	TRBD1	NA	TGTGCCAGCTCACCAATACCTCAGGGGGCGCGGGGTGAGACCCAGTACTTC	CASSPIPQGARGETQYF
TRBV28	TRBJ2-3	TRBD1	NA	TGTGCCAGCAGTTTATACGGACAGGGGATTTCAACAGATACGCAGTATTTT	CASSLYGQGISTDTQYF
TRBV28	TRBJ2-7	NA	NA	TGTGCCAGCAGTTTACCAACAAGATGGGGCAACGAGCAGTACTTC	CASSLPTRWGNEQYF
TRBV5-1	TRBJ2-7	TRBD1	NA	TGCGCCAGCAGCCTAAACAGGGGGGAAAACGAGCAGTACTTC	CASSLNRGENEQYF
TRBV2	TRBJ1-4	TRBD1	NA	TGTGCCAGCAGCGCCGGGACAGGGTATGAAAAACTGTTTTTT	CASSAGTGYEKLFF
TRBV10-2	TRBJ1-3	NA	few	TGCGCCAGCAGTGAGCAGGGAGGAGGAAACACCATATATTTT	CASSEQGGGNTIYF
TRBV27	TRBJ2-3	NA	NA	TGTGCCAGCAGTTTAGGAGGAATGGGCTTCGCAGATACGCAGTATTTT	CASSLGGMGFADTQYF
TRBV27	TRBJ1-1	NA	NA	TGTGCCAGCAGTTTATCGATAGGTAACACTGAAGCTTTCTTT	CASSLSIGNTEAFF
TRBV2	TRBJ2-7	NA	NA	TGTGCCAGCAGTGAAGCGACTAGTCTCTACGAGCAGTACTTC	CASSEATSLYEQYF
TRBV28	TRBJ1-1	NA	large	TGTGCCAGCAGTTTTTGGAACACTGAAGCTTTCTTT	CASSFWNTEAFF
TRBV5-1	TRBJ2-1	TRBD2	NA	TGCGCCAGCAGCTTGGTTAGCGGGGCTACCAATGAGCAGTTCTTC	CASSLVSGATNEQFF
TRBV21-1	TRBJ2-7	NA	NA	TGTGCCAGCAGCAAAAGGCGGGGCAGCCTCTCCTACGAGCAGTACTTC	CASSKRRGSLSYEQYF
TRBV10-3	TRBJ2-5	NA	NA	TGTGCCATCAGTGAACAGGGAGGTGGACAAGAGACCCAGTACTTC	CAISEQGGGQETQYF
TRBV7-9	TRBJ1-4	NA	NA	TGTGCCAGCAGCACTCAGACAGCAACTAATGAAAAACTGTTTTTT	CASSTQTATNEKLFF
TRBV6-5	TRBJ2-5	NA	NA	TGTGCCAGCAGTTACATGGGCCAAGAGACCCAGTACTTC	CASSYMGQETQYF
TRBV30	TRBJ2-7	TRBD1	NA	TGTGCCTGGAGTGTCTACAGGGGACCCTACGAGCAGTACTTC	CAWSVYRGPYEQYF
TRBV9	TRBJ2-7	TRBD2	NA	TGTGCCAGCAGTTACCCGGGAGGCGAGCAGTACTTC	CASSYPGGEQYF
TRBV6-5	TRBJ2-1	NA	NA	TGTGCCAGCAGGACGGGCAATGAGCAGTTCTTC	CASRTGNEQFF
TRBV7-9	TRBJ1-1	NA	medium-sized	TGTGCCAGCAGCTTCCTCCGGGGCCCTGGAGGCACTGAAGCTTTCTTT	CASSFLRGPGGTEAFF
TRBV5-4	TRBJ2-7	NA	NA	TGTGCCAGCAGCTCGGCCTACGAGCAGTACTTC	CASSSAYEQYF
TRBV5-8	TRBJ2-7	NA	NA	TGTGCCAGCAGCTTGGTAGCAGGTACCTACGAGCAGTACTTC	CASSLVAGTYEQYF
TRBV20-1	TRBJ2-7	TRBD1	NA	TGCAGTGCTGGGACAGGGGGCGAGCAGTACTTC	CSAGTGGEQYF
TRBV13	TRBJ2-7	TRBD2	few	TGTGCCAGCAGCCCGGGACTAGCGGGGGGCTACGAGCAGTACTTC	CASSPGLAGGYEQYF
TRBV6-5	TRBJ1-4	NA	NA	TGTGCCAGCAGTTACGATCGGGCCGGTAATGAAAAACTGTTTTTT	CASSYDRAGNEKLFF
TRBV29-1	TRBJ1-1	NA	NA	TGCAGCGTATTCATCCCCCGGAACACTGAAGCTTTCTTT	CSVFIPRNTEAFF
TRBV28	TRBJ2-2	NA	NA	TGTGCCAGCAATGCAGGGGTGAACACCGGGGAGCTGTTTTTT	CASNAGVNTGELFF
TRBV7-2	TRBJ2-7	NA	NA	TGTGCCAGCAGCCCGCGGAACCTTTACGAGCAGTACTTC	CASSPRNLYEQYF
TRBV9	TRBJ2-4	NA	NA	TGTGCCAGCAGCGTAGGCGGGGGCCAATTGAACATTCAGTACTTC	CASSVGGGQLNIQYF
TRBV9	TRBJ2-5	NA	NA	TGTGCCAGCAGCGTTAGATGGGACGGCCAGGAGACCCAGTACTTC	CASSVRWDGQETQYF
TRBV29-1	TRBJ2-7	TRBD2	NA	TGCAGCGCCCAAGGACTAGCGGGGCTTCGCGAGCAGTACTTC	CSAQGLAGLREQYF
TRBV18	TRBJ1-1	NA	NA	TGTGCCAGCTCACGGACCATGGATAACACTGAAGCTTTCTTT	CASSRTMDNTEAFF
TRBV28	TRBJ1-4	NA	NA	TGTGCCAGCAGTTTCGGGCAGGGTCGTAATAATGAAAAACTGTTTTTT	CASSFGQGRNNEKLFF
TRBV27	TRBJ2-5	TRBD1	NA	TGTGCCAGCAGTGCCCGGACAGGGGGAATGGAGGGGACCCAGTACTTC	CASSARTGGMEGTQYF
TRBV27	TRBJ2-1	TRBD2	NA	TGTGCCAGCAGTTTAGTAGGGACTAGCCCCTACAATGAGCAGTTCTTC	CASSLVGTSPYNEQFF
TRBV7-9	TRBJ2-5	NA	NA	TGTGCCAGCAGCTTAGGACCCCAGCGGGAGACCCAGTACTTC	CASSLGPQRETQYF
TRBV9	TRBJ1-3	NA	NA	TGTGCCAGCAGCGGCGGTGTCCCCTTTAGAAACACCATATATTTT	CASSGGVPFRNTIYF
TRBV29-1	TRBJ2-3	NA	NA	TGCAGCGTTGAAGGGGACTTAGGGAGCACAGATACGCAGTATTTT	CSVEGDLGSTDTQYF
TRBV28	TRBJ2-1	TRBD2	NA	TGTGCCAGCAGTTTGGGGACTAGCGGGAGGGCCAAGCAGTTCTTC	CASSLGTSGRAKQFF
TRBV18	TRBJ1-1	NA	NA	TGTGCCAGCTCTCCCCAGGCTAACACTGAAGCTTTCTTT	CASSPQANTEAFF
TRBV6-6	TRBJ1-2	TRBD1	NA	TGTGCCAGCAGAGGACAGGGAGGATCCTATGGCTACACCTTC	CASRGQGGSYGYTF
TRBV4-1	TRBJ2-1	NA	medium-sized	TGCGCCAGCAGCCAAGATCTAGGGAACAATGAGCAGTTCTTC	CASSQDLGNNEQFF
TRBV21-1	TRBJ2-2	NA	NA	TGTGCCAGCAGCAAAGGGTCCTTACGGGAGAGGGTCGGGGAGCTGTTTTTT	CASSKGSLRERVGELFF
TRBV5-4	TRBJ1-2	TRBD1	NA	TGTGCCAGCAGCTTGGCCGGGACAGGGGGCTTCTATGGCTACACCTTC	CASSLAGTGGFYGYTF